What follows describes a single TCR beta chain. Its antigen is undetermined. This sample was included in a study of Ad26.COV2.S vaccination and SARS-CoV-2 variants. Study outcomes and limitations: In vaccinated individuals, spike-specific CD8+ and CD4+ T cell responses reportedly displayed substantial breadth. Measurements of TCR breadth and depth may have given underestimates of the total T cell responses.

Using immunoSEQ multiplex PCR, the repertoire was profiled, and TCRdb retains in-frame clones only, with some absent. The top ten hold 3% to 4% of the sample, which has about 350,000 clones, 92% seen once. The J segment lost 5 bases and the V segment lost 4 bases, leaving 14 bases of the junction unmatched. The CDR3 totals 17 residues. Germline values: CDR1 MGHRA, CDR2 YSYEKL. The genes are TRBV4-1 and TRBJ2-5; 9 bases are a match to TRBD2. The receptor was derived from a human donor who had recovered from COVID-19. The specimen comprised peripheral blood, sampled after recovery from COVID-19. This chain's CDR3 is CASSPGIAGDLRETQYF. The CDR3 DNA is TGCGCCAGCAGCCCGGGTATAGCGGGAGACCTACGGGAGACCCAGTACTTC.